The table lists the clone carrying this T cell receptor beta chain with a few counts. Its antigen is unknown. The sample belongs to a study of cytomegalovirus exposure and HLA in healthy donors. The PCR made use of 60 Vbeta and 13 Jbeta primers. TCRdb's table, derived via immunoSEQ multiplex PCR, lists solely in-frame clones and lacks some. The sample contains 100,000 or so clones, roughly 76% of which appear only once. CDR1 SGHTA and CDR2 FQGNSA come from the germline V gene. V shed 5 bases and J 6 bases; nucleotides not matched to a gene: 6. The CDR3 is 14 residues long. Findings and caveats of the study: As immune exposure information, only CMV serostatus was available.

Input material: PBMCs. The clonotype comes from a woman aged 40 to 50 in good health and CMV-seropositive. This chain links TRBV7-2 with TRBJ2-2, with 7 bases that match TRBD1. The DNA of the CDR3 is TGTGCCAGCAGCCCTGGACAGGCGGCCGGGGAGCTGTTTTTT. It specifies CASSPGQAAGELFF.